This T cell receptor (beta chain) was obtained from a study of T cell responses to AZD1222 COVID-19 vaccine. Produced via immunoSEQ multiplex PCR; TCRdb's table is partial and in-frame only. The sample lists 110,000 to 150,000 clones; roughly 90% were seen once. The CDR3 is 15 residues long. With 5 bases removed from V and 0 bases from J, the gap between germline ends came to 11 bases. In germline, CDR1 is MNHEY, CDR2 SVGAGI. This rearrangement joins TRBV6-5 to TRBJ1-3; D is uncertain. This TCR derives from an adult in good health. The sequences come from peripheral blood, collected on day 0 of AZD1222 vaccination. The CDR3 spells CASSIQPSSGNTIYF. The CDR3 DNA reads TGTGCCAGCAGTATACAGCCTAGCTCTGGAAACACCATATATTTT.